Following are 20 T cell receptor beta chains from one sample sequenced in a study of T cell repertoires in cytomegalovirus infection. TCRdb reanalysed the reads using MiXCR and keeps one entry per CDR3 protein. The sample has some 350,000 distinct CDR3 sequences; 15% to 20% are singletons. The sequencing sample was made of PBMCs. Receptors originate from a human donor in good health (CMV status not recorded). Some clones in this sample may be carry-over from other donors' samples.

The chain recombines TRBV4-3 with TRBJ2-7; D may be TRBD2 (5 bases). Germline loops: CDR1 LGHNA, CDR2 YSLEER. The V gene lost 0 bases and the J gene lost 4 bases, with 10 bases spanning the gap. The CDR3 contains 14 residues. Written as DNA, the CDR3 is TGCGCCAGCAGCCAAGATCACGGACTGTACGAGCAGTACTTC. Encoded protein: CASSQDHGLYEQYF.

A few counts support this clonotype. CDR3 DNA sequence: TGTGCCAGCAGTTTACCCCCCGCCGGCAGAATGAACACTGAAGCTTTCTTT. Its protein is CASSLPPAGRMNTEAFF. The J gene is TRBJ1-1, the V gene TRBV28; D is ambiguous. Trimming removed 2 bases from V and 0 bases from J, with 16 bases in between. The CDR3 contains 17 residues. The germline V gene encodes CDR1 MDHEN and CDR2 SYDVKM.

The V and J genes are TRBV11-3 and TRBJ2-3; tentatively, D is TRBD2 (5 bases). With 1 base removed from V and 1 base from J, the gap between germline ends came to 9 bases. Germline lookup yields CDR1 SGHNT and CDR2 YENEEA. The CDR3 length is 15 residues. The CDR3, as DNA: TGTGCCAGCAGCTTAGTGTCGAGGGGCACAGATACGCAGTATTTT. This sequence encodes CASSLVSRGTDTQYF.

This clonotype was counted a few times. The chain joins TRBV29-1 to TRBJ1-1, with D possibly being TRBD1 (5 bases). V lost 4 bases to trimming and J lost 4 bases, with 13 bases between them. This CDR3 contains 13 residues. Germline loops: CDR1 SQVTM, CDR2 ANQGSEA. CDR3: CSVGHQGGTEAFF. The CDR3 region has the DNA TGCAGCGTTGGGCACCAGGGTGGCACTGAAGCTTTCTTT.

V is TRBV29-1 and J is TRBJ2-5, with 9 bases matching TRBD1. Per the germline V gene, CDR1 is SQVTM and CDR2 is ANQGSEA. The CDR3 sequence is 16 residues long. Germline trimming cut 7 bases from V and 8 bases from J; bases unmatched to any gene: 20. The CDR3 reads CSAPGQQGTGKVTQYF. The CDR3 DNA follows: TGCAGCGCCCCAGGCCAGCAAGGGACAGGGAAGGTCACCCAGTACTTC.

This chain links TRBV12-3 or TRBV12-4 with TRBJ1-3, with D maybe TRBD1 (5 bases). V lost 3 bases and J 0 bases, leaving 12 bases between the germline ends. CDR3 length: 16 amino acids. The CDR3 DNA reads TGTGCCAGCAGTTTGGGACCGCTATTCTCTGGAAACACCATATATTTT. Encoded protein: CASSLGPLFSGNTIYF.

This clonotype was seen ten or more times. V gene TRBV7-8 combines with J gene TRBJ2-3, with D perhaps matching TRBD2 (7 bases). V was shortened by 5 bases and J by 13 bases, with 19 bases between the two germline ends. There are 13 residues in the CDR3. The germline CDR1 and CDR2 sequences are SGHVS and FQNEAQ. CDR3 in DNA: TGTGCCAGCAGCCTGGGGGGGGCCCACCGAGAGTATTTT. Its protein is CASSLGGAHREYF.

This clonotype was counted a few times. This chain's CDR3 is CASRREGTDTQYF. In DNA, the CDR3 is TGTGCCAGCAGGCGGGAGGGCACAGATACGCAGTATTTT. The chain has TRBV9 and TRBJ2-3; 8 bases match TRBD2. The CDR3 loop spans 13 amino acids. Germline V lookup: CDR1 SGDLS, CDR2 YYNGEE. J lost 1 base, V lost 5 bases, and 0 bases had no gene match.

This chain links TRBV20-1 with TRBJ1-1, with D hard to call. The V end lost 5 bases, the J end lost 1 base, and 17 bases lay between the germline ends. Germline CDR1 DFQATT, CDR2 SNEGSKA (reference sequence). CDR3 length equals 15 residues. DNA of the CDR3: TGCAGTGCTCCCCCCGCCGGCCGCGCGAACACTGAAGCTTTCTTT. Its protein is CSAPPAGRANTEAFF.

In its sample, this clonotype was seen many times. The chain links TRBV7-2 to TRBJ2-7, with 10 positions matching TRBD2. The CDR3 contains 15 residues. V gave up 5 bases and J gave up 2 bases; unmatched junction bases: 6. CDR1 and CDR2 from the germline V gene are SGHTA and FQGNSA. This chain's CDR3 is CASSPWTSGTYEQYF. DNA for the CDR3: TGTGCCAGCAGCCCATGGACTAGCGGAACCTACGAGCAGTACTTC.

This clonotype has a handful of counts. J is TRBJ2-1 and V is TRBV12-3 or TRBV12-4; 8 bases align to TRBD2. The CDR3 runs 14 residues. J was trimmed by 7 bases and V by 6 bases; bases with no gene match: 8. In DNA, the CDR3 is TGTGCCAGCAGACGGACGGGAGGGATGAATGAGCAGTTCTTC. This sequence encodes CASRRTGGMNEQFF.

As regards this clonotype: A much larger clone lies a single base off, so this may be a read error. The V and J genes are TRBV12-3 or TRBV12-4 and TRBJ1-6; D is uncertain. This CDR3 has 14 amino acids. CDR3 nucleotides: TGTGCTACCAACACTCAGCGAAGCAATTCACCCCTCCACTTT. Protein sequence: CATNTQRSNSPLHF.

This clonotype was picked up a small number of times. The chain carries TRBV5-4 and TRBJ2-3, with 16 nucleotides matching TRBD2. This CDR3 is built from 17 residues. The junction had 4 bases not matched to a gene; V was cut back by 4 bases and J by 2 bases. Germline V gene data show CDR1 as SGHNT and CDR2 as YYREEE (reference sequence). The CDR3 DNA is TGTGCCAGCAGCGGTGGGACTAGCGGGAGGGACACAGATACGCAGTATTTT. This codes for CASSGGTSGRDTDTQYF.

Comments on this clonotype: The germline gene is not matched at one end of the junction; a read error may be the cause. The chain links TRBV18 to TRBJ2-5; TRBD1 aligns across 10 bases. Germline values: CDR1 KGHSH, CDR2 LQKENI. This CDR3 region has 13 residues. The CDR3 is CASAWTGGENQYF. CDR3 sequence (DNA): TGTGCCAGCGCCTGGACAGGGGGGGAGAACCAGTACTTC.

The chain joins TRBV27 to TRBJ2-1, with 9 nucleotides matching TRBD1. J gave up 6 bases and V 5 bases, and 11 bases lay outside the gene matches. The germline V gene encodes CDR1 MNHEY and CDR2 SMNVEV (reference sequence). The CDR3 contains 16 residues. CDR3: CASSPSRTGEINEQFF. The DNA for the CDR3 is TGTGCCAGCAGTCCCTCCCGGACAGGGGAGATCAATGAGCAGTTCTTC.

The chain is built from TRBV27 and TRBJ1-2; possible D gene TRBD1, 6 bases. The germline V gene encodes CDR1 MNHEY and CDR2 SMNVEV (reference sequence). This CDR3 has 15 residues. V lost 5 bases and J lost 4, with 17 bases in between. CDR3 nucleotide sequence: TGTGCCAGCAGTCCTCAGGGGACGCGCGGCTATGGCTACACCTTC. Translation gives CASSPQGTRGYGYTF.

This clonotype has a count of ten or more. CDR3 in DNA: TGTGCCAGCAGCCTGTCCCAAGGGGTCGGGACTGAAGCTTTCTTT. It encodes CASSLSQGVGTEAFF. The V and J genes are TRBV11-3 and TRBJ1-1; TRBD1 might be the D (5 bases). This CDR3 region has 15 residues. The V and J ends lost 5 bases and 5 bases respectively, with 18 bases between them. Germline V gene lookup returns CDR1 SGHNT and CDR2 YENEEA.

This clonotype was detected ten times or more. The V gene is TRBV7-6, the J gene TRBJ2-1, with TRBD2 matching over 14 bases. This CDR3 region has 18 residues. V trimming: 6 bases; J trimming: 4 bases; junction bases outside the gene matches: 11. The germline V gene encodes CDR1 SGHVS and CDR2 FNYEAQ. CDR3 loop: CASSSGLAGGVMYNEQFF. The CDR3 region has the DNA TGTGCCAGCAGTTCCGGACTAGCGGGAGGAGTTATGTACAATGAGCAGTTCTTC.

Only a few counts were recorded for this clonotype. V usage is TRBV12-3 or TRBV12-4 and J usage is TRBJ2-2; D is perhaps TRBD1 or TRBD2 (5 bases each). V was trimmed by 7 bases and J by 5 bases, leaving 20 bases between them. The CDR3 is 16 residues long. The CDR3 region has the DNA TGTGCCAGCACCCCCGGTGGGACCCGCAGGACCGGGGAGCTGTTTTTT. Translated: CASTPGGTRRTGELFF.

The CDR3 sequence is CSVPTGSAYEQYF. The CDR3 nucleotides are TGCAGTGTCCCGACAGGGAGCGCCTACGAGCAGTACTTC. The chain recombines TRBV20-1 with TRBJ2-7, with TRBD1 matching over 7 bases. This CDR3 contains 13 residues. V lost 7 bases to trimming and J lost 2 bases; unmatched junction nucleotides: 8. The germline CDR1 and CDR2 sequences are DFQATT and SNEGSKA (reference sequence).